Listed below are T cell receptor beta chains from one sample, sequenced in a study of vaccination and CD4 T cells after COVID-19. TCRdb processed the PCR reads anew with MiXCR; each CDR3 protein has one entry. The sample yields approximately 15,000 distinct CDR3 sequences, around 24% seen once. The antigens for these receptors are not known. The sequencing sample was made of cultured CD4+ T cells from blood. These receptors originate from a human donor with COVID-19. Both conserved end residues are part of each CDR3. The D gene is left open where the match is weak. The size entry is marked missing in some rows and otherwise reads once, few, many or a size class.

v_gene,j_gene,abundance,d_gene,CDR3nt,CDR3aa
TRBV7-9,TRBJ1-1,.,.,TGTGCCAGCAGCTCTGTGCCTCCCGCTTTCTTT,CASSSVPPAFF
TRBV19,TRBJ1-2,few,.,TGTGCCAGTAGTTTGGGGGAAACCTATGGCTACACCTTC,CASSLGETYGYTF
TRBV27,TRBJ2-4,.,.,TGTGCCAGCAGTTTACGAGGAAACATTCAGTACTTC,CASSLRGNIQYF
TRBV18,TRBJ2-7,.,TRBD1,TGTGCCAGCTCACCCCTCCGGGACAGACCCCAGGGCGAGCAGTACTTC,CASSPLRDRPQGEQYF
TRBV6-2/TRBV6-3,TRBJ1-5,.,.,TGTGCCAGCAAGAATGGACAGATTTTTTGGCCCCAGCATTTT,CASKNGQIFWPQHF
TRBV7-2,TRBJ2-3,.,TRBD1,TGTGCCAGCAGCAGATTTAACCGGGACAGAGCCACAGATACGCAGTATTTT,CASSRFNRDRATDTQYF
TRBV14,TRBJ2-4,few,TRBD1,TGTGCCAGCAGCCAAGATGAGGCGACAGGGACCAAAAACATTCAGTACTTC,CASSQDEATGTKNIQYF
TRBV18,TRBJ2-5,.,.,TGTGCCAGCTCTCTTTCCGGACTCCAAGAGACCCAGTACTTC,CASSLSGLQETQYF
TRBV6-1,TRBJ2-2,.,.,TGTGCCAGCAGTGAAAGGGGGGGAGCGAACACCGGGGAGCTGTTTTTT,CASSERGGANTGELFF
TRBV7-2,TRBJ2-7,.,TRBD2,TGTGCCAGCAGCTTAGGGCGGGGGGTTTACGAGCAGTACTTC,CASSLGRGVYEQYF
TRBV7-9,TRBJ1-3,few,.,TGTGCCAGCAGCTTAGCCGGAAACACCATATATTTT,CASSLAGNTIYF
TRBV20-1,TRBJ2-3,medium-sized,TRBD2,TGCAGTGCTAGACAGCGACTAGCGGGGTCCCCTAGCACAGATACGCAGTATTTT,CSARQRLAGSPSTDTQYF
TRBV7-2,TRBJ1-5,.,TRBD1,TGTGCCAGCAGCTTGGGGTTGACAGGGTTAGCCCCCTATAGCAATCAGCCCCAGCATTTT,CASSLGLTGLAPYSNQPQHF
TRBV28,TRBJ2-5,.,.,TGTGCCAGCAGTTTATGGGGGGGAGGTCAAGAGACCCAGTACTTC,CASSLWGGGQETQYF
TRBV5-8,TRBJ1-5,.,.,TGTGCCAGCAGCACAGGGACCCTTTATAGCAATCAGCCCCAGCATTTT,CASSTGTLYSNQPQHF
TRBV2,TRBJ1-5,few,.,TGTGCCAGCACCCAAGCGGGGGGAGGACGCAATCAGCCCCAGCATTTT,CASTQAGGGRNQPQHF
TRBV11-3,TRBJ2-2,few,.,TGTGCCAGCAGCCTTAAATCAGTGACCGGGGAGCTGTTTTTT,CASSLKSVTGELFF
TRBV11-2,TRBJ2-3,.,.,TGTGCCAGCTCCGGGGGTAAAAGAGATACGCAGTATTTT,CASSGGKRDTQYF
TRBV6-1,TRBJ2-7,few,TRBD2,TGTGCCAGCAGTGGAACTAGCGGGGGGTACTCCTACGAGCAGTACTTC,CASSGTSGGYSYEQYF
TRBV19,TRBJ2-5,few,.,TGTGCCAGTAGTATATCCCGGCGGTCTAACTTGCCGCAAGAGACCCAGTACTTC,CASSISRRSNLPQETQYF
TRBV10-1,TRBJ1-6,medium-sized,.,TGCGCCAGCATTGGGTCACCCCTCCACTTT,CASIGSPLHF
TRBV7-2,TRBJ1-1,few,.,TGTGCCAGCTTGGGGGTGACACCCCCTTCCTCTGAAGCTTTCTTT,CASLGVTPPSSEAFF
TRBV27,TRBJ1-1,few,.,TGTGCCAGCAGTTATCAGGGGACGGGGACTGAAGCTTTCTTT,CASSYQGTGTEAFF
TRBV9,TRBJ2-2,.,.,TGTGCCAGCAGCGTAGCAGGTCTGAACACCGGGGAGCTGTTTTTT,CASSVAGLNTGELFF
TRBV29-1,TRBJ2-5,.,.,TGCAGCGTTGGGGCGGCAGTCCAAGAGACCCAGTACTTC,CSVGAAVQETQYF
TRBV20-1,TRBJ2-2,.,TRBD2,TGCAGTGCTAGTCTTAGCGGGGGGGCCGGGGAGCTGTTTTTT,CSASLSGGAGELFF
TRBV6-5,TRBJ2-6,few,.,TGTGCCAGCAGTTACGCGGGACGCCTCGGGGGGGCCAACGTCCTGACTTTC,CASSYAGRLGGANVLTF
TRBV27,TRBJ1-5,medium-sized,.,TGTGCCAGCAGTTCACCAGGGGCTGGCAATCAGCCCCAGCATTTT,CASSSPGAGNQPQHF
TRBV30,TRBJ1-2,medium-sized,.,TGTGCCTGGAGTGCCGGACAGAGCTATGGCTACACCTTC,CAWSAGQSYGYTF
TRBV30,TRBJ1-1,.,.,TGTGCCTGGAGCCCAGGGCCCACTGAAGCTTTCTTT,CAWSPGPTEAFF
TRBV4-3,TRBJ1-2,.,.,TGCGCCAGCAGCCAATCCTCCACGCCCCAAGGGGGCTACACCTTC,CASSQSSTPQGGYTF
TRBV30,TRBJ2-5,few,.,TGTGCCTGGAGTGGTAGCGGTGTCAGGGGAGAGACCCAGTACTTC,CAWSGSGVRGETQYF
TRBV20-1,TRBJ2-3,few,TRBD2,TGCAGTGCCACCTTCCAATCCGGGACTAGTTCACGGGCAGATACGCAGTATTTT,CSATFQSGTSSRADTQYF
TRBV12-5,TRBJ1-5,few,TRBD1,TGTGCTAGTGGTTTGGTACAGGACAGGGTCGGCAATCAGCCCCAGCATTTT,CASGLVQDRVGNQPQHF
TRBV20-1,TRBJ2-7,few,.,TGCAGTGCTAGGAGTAGCGCCTACGAGCAGTACTTC,CSARSSAYEQYF
TRBV12-3/TRBV12-4,TRBJ2-3,few,.,TGTGCCAGCAGGGACGACAGCACAGATACGCAGTATTTT,CASRDDSTDTQYF
TRBV15,TRBJ2-5,.,.,TGTGCCACCAGCGCCCCCAGGGGCGCGGAGACCCAGTACTTC,CATSAPRGAETQYF
TRBV18,TRBJ2-5,few,TRBD1,TGTGCCAGCTCACCAGAATTTATAGGACAGGGAAAGGGGTACCAAGAGACCCAGTACTTC,CASSPEFIGQGKGYQETQYF
TRBV7-9,TRBJ2-7,few,.,TGTGCCAGCAGCTTAGGAGGACCCTACGAGCAGTACTTC,CASSLGGPYEQYF
TRBV20-1,TRBJ2-7,.,TRBD2,TGCAGTGCTACTCCGACTAGCATCGTCTACGAGCAGTACTTC,CSATPTSIVYEQYF